In its sample, the clone carrying this TCR beta chain was seen a few times. The sample belongs to a study of blood T cell repertoires in COVID-19. Generated by immunoSEQ multiplex PCR, the TCRdb table keeps only in-frame clones and is missing some. The sample lists about 58,000 clones, roughly nine tenths seen once, with 7% to 10% in the top ten. Germline CDR1 reads SGHTA; CDR2 reads FQGTGA. The CDR3 totals 14 residues. The V and J ends lost 0 bases and 6 bases respectively, with 12 bases between them. The rearrangement links TRBV7-3 to TRBJ2-7, with D uncertain. This receptor was obtained from a woman between 70 and 85 years old with active COVID-19. The material sequenced was peripheral blood. CDR3 DNA sequence: TGTGCCAGCAGCTTAACTACGGGTCGAGCCGAGCAGTACTTC. Translating gives CASSLTTGRAEQYF. Full variable domain (missing parts from reference TRBV7-3 and TRBJ2-7): GAGVSQTPSNKVTEKGKYVELRCDPISGHTALYWYRQSLGQGPEFLIYFQGTGAADDSGLPNDRFFAVRPEGSVSTLKIQRTERGDSAVYLCASSLTTGRAEQYFGPGTRLTVT.